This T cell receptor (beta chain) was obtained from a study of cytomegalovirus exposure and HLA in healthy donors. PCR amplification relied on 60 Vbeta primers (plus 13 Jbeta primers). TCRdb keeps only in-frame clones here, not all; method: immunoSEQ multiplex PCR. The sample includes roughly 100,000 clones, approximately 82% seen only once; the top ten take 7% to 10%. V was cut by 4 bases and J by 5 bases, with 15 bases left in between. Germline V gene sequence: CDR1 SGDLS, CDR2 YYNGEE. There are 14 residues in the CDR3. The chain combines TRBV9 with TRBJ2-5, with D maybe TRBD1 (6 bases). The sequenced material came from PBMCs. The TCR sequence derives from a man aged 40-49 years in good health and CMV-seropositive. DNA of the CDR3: TGTGCCAGCAGCCGGGGCAGGGGTGGGGAGACCCAGTACTTC. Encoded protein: CASSRGRGGETQYF.